These 7 T cell receptor beta chains were sequenced from one sample in a study of blood T cell repertoires in COVID-19 (dated by TCRdb to about 2020). Library preparation was by the immunoSEQ multiplex PCR assay. The clones in this table, taken by TCRdb from immuneACCESS, are in-frame only. Not every clone is retained; where verified, under half of the shortfall comes from an unresolved V gene, and the cause of the rest is unknown. Counted in this sample were some 290,000 clones; about nine tenths of them appeared once. Of the sample, 2.2% is held by the ten largest clones. The material sequenced was peripheral blood. The origin of the receptors is a woman aged 45-65 years who had recovered from COVID-19.

The J gene is TRBJ2-1, the V gene TRBV29-1; TRBD1 aligns across 10 bases. V shed 3 bases and J 12 bases; nucleotides not matched to a gene: 14. In germline, CDR1 is SQVTM, CDR2 ANQGSEA. The CDR3 consists of 15 residues. The CDR3 loop is CSVEVRDRGIRGQFF. DNA for the CDR3: TGCAGCGTTGAGGTCCGGGACAGGGGTATTCGGGGGCAGTTCTTC.

This clone was detected once. CDR3 nucleotides: TGTGCCAGCAGTGATGGCTGGGGCGGCACCTATTCACCCCTCCACTTT. Amino acid sequence: CASSDGWGGTYSPLHF. This chain joins TRBV2 and TRBJ1-6; maybe TRBD1 (5 bases). V was clipped by 3 bases and J by 8 bases, with 17 bases between them. From germline, CDR1 is SNHLY and CDR2 FYNNEI. The CDR3 length is 16 residues.

The genes are TRBV6-2 or TRBV6-3 and TRBJ1-1; D uncertain. CDR3 length: 13 residues. V lost 2 bases and J 5 bases, leaving 9 bases between the germline ends. Germline lookup yields CDR1 MNHEY and CDR2 SVGEGT. The CDR3 DNA reads as TGTGCCAGCAGTTACACTCCAGGTACTGAAGCTTTCTTT. Its translation: CASSYTPGTEAFF.

The chain couples TRBV29-1 to TRBJ1-2; 7 nucleotides line up with TRBD1. Germline V gene data show CDR1 as SQVTM and CDR2 as ANQGSEA. This CDR3 comprises 14 residues. V gave up 3 bases and J gave up 2 bases; unmatched junction bases: 6. CDR3 in amino acids: CSVELDRPNYGYTF. The CDR3 nucleotides are TGCAGCGTTGAGTTGGACAGGCCCAACTATGGCTACACCTTC.

Only a few counts were recorded for this clone. The rearrangement joins TRBV28 to TRBJ1-4; perhaps TRBD1 as D (6 bases). CDR3 length equals 17 residues. Trimming cost V 5 bases and J 6 bases, with 22 bases left between them. The germline V gene encodes CDR1 MDHEN and CDR2 SYDVKM. This chain's CDR3 is CASSPVSGNRAYEKLFF. CDR3 DNA sequence: TGTGCCAGCAGTCCAGTTTCGGGCAACAGGGCTTATGAAAAACTGTTTTTT.

This clone was detected ten times or more. The V gene is TRBV28, the J gene TRBJ1-4; no clear D. V gave up 2 bases and J gave up 6 bases, with 13 bases separating them. This CDR3 contains 15 residues. Germline-derived CDR1 and CDR2 are MDHEN and SYDVKM. The CDR3 spells CASSLGQERDEKLFF. The CDR3 nucleotides are TGTGCCAGCAGTTTAGGGCAGGAAAGAGATGAAAAACTGTTTTTT. Full variable domain (rest looked up from reference TRBV28 and TRBJ1-4): DVKVTQSSRYLVKRTGEKVFLECVQDMDHENMFWYRQDPGLGLRLIYFSYDVKMKEKGDIPEGYSVSREKKERFSLILESASTNQTSMYLCASSLGQERDEKLFFGSGTQLSVL.

This clone was picked up a small number of times. V is TRBV27 and J is TRBJ2-5, with 9 bases that match TRBD2. The germline V gene has CDR1 MNHEY and CDR2 SMNVEV (reference sequence). This CDR3 spans 15 amino acids. Germline trimming cut 4 bases from V and 2 bases from J; bases unmatched to any gene: 5. CDR3 coding DNA: TGTGCCAGCAGTTCATTAGCGGGGGAACAAGAGACCCAGTACTTC. Its protein is CASSSLAGEQETQYF.